This record covers a single TCR beta chain. Its antigen is currently unknown. The CDR3 sequence is 15 residues long. The ends were cut back, 4 bases at V and 7 bases at J, with 18 bases in the middle. The germline V gene has CDR1 SEHNR and CDR2 FQNEAQ (reference sequence). The data were taken from a study of cytomegalovirus exposure and HLA in healthy donors. Whole-study findings and limits: A later look showed TCR association rates differing by HLA locus, highest for DRB1 and lowest for HLA-C. In a later analysis, parvovirus B19, influenza, CMV and Epstein-Barr virus appeared linked to several top co-occurrence clusters.

Primers for the PCR totalled 60 Vbeta and 13 Jbeta. TCRdb keeps only in-frame clones here, not all; method: immunoSEQ multiplex PCR. Of roughly 140,000 clones in the sample, around 80% are singletons; the top ten hold around 4.4%. The chain has TRBV7-9 and TRBJ2-3; D remains unclear. Material: PBMCs. The receptor was isolated from a man aged 35 to 55 in good health and CMV-seronegative. CDR3 in amino acids: CASSSPRRLGNTQYF. For the CDR3, the DNA is TGTGCCAGCAGCTCCCCCCGCAGGTTAGGAAATACGCAGTATTTT.